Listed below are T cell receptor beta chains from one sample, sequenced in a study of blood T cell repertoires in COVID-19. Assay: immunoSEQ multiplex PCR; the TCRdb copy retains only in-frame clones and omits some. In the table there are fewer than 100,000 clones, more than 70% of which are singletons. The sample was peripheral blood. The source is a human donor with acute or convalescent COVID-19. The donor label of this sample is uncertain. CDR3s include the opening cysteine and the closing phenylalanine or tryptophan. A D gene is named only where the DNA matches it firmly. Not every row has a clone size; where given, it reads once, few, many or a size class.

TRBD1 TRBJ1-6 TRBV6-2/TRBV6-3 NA CASSPQGAYNSPLHF TGTGCCAGCAGCCCCCAGGGGGCATATAATTCACCCCTCCACTTT
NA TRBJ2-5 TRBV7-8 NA CASSLGATPPGTQYF TGTGCCAGCAGCTTAGGGGCGACACCCCCGGGAACCCAGTACTTC
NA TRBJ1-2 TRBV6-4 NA CASSPYQGTYGYTF TGTGCCAGCAGCCCTTATCAGGGTACCTATGGCTACACCTTC
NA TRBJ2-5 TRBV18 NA CASTRDSRETQYF TGTGCCAGCACGCGGGACAGCAGGGAGACCCAGTACTTC
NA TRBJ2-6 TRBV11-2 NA CASSSVRDTASGANVLTF TGTGCCAGCAGCTCGGTTCGGGACACCGCCTCTGGGGCCAACGTCCTGACTTTC
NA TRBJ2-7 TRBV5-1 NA CASSLAMSGGGRGEQYF TGCGCCAGCAGCTTGGCTATGTCCGGGGGTGGACGGGGAGAGCAGTACTTC
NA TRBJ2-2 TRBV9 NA CASSVEAGPPGELFF TGTGCCAGCAGCGTAGAGGCAGGGCCCCCCGGGGAGCTGTTTTTT
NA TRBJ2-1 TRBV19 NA CASSLVQGYEQFF TGTGCCAGTAGTTTGGTCCAGGGCTATGAGCAGTTCTTC
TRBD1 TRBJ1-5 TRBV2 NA CASSWTGGLGNQPQHF TGTGCCAGCAGTTGGACAGGGGGATTGGGTAATCAGCCCCAGCATTTT
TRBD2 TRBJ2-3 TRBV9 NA CASSVEVAGLDTQYF TGTGCCAGCAGCGTAGAGGTAGCGGGGTTGGATACGCAGTATTTT
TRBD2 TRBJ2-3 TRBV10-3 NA CAISAWRGGTDTQYF TGTGCCATCAGTGCGTGGCGGGGGGGCACAGATACGCAGTATTTT
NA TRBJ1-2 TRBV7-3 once CASSPHALYGYTF TGTGCCAGCAGCCCCCATGCGCTCTATGGCTACACCTTC
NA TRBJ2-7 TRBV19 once CASSPTSQTGSYEQYF TGTGCCAGTAGTCCAACTAGCCAGACAGGGTCCTACGAGCAGTACTTC
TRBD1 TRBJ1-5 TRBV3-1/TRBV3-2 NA CASSHGTAPNQPQHF TGTGCCAGCAGCCATGGGACAGCACCGAATCAGCCCCAGCATTTT
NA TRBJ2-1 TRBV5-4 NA CASSPEGLGTYNEQFF TGTGCCAGCAGCCCAGAGGGCCTAGGAACCTACAATGAGCAGTTCTTC
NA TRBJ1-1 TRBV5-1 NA CASSPGDTEAFF TGCGCCAGCAGCCCAGGGGACACTGAAGCTTTCTTT
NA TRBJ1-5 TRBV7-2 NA CASSQGTRGQPQHF TGTGCCAGCAGCCAAGGGACCAGGGGTCAGCCCCAGCATTTT
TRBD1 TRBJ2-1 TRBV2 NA CASRGGLGQGWYYEQFF TGTGCCAGCAGGGGGGGTCTGGGACAGGGGTGGTATTACGAGCAGTTCTTC
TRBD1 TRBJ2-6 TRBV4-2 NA CASSQSTGGTGANVLTF TGTGCCAGCAGCCAATCGACAGGGGGCACTGGGGCCAACGTCCTGACTTTC
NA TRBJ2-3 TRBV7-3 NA CASRKPGLDRDTQYF TGTGCCAGCAGAAAGCCGGGACTCGACCGCGATACGCAGTATTTT
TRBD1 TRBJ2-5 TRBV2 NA CASRGTGLETQYF TGTGCCAGCCGCGGGACAGGGCTAGAGACCCAGTACTTC
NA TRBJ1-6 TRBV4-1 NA CASSQERSGRTYSPLHF TGCGCCAGCAGCCAAGAGAGGTCAGGGAGGACTTATTCACCCCTCCACTTT
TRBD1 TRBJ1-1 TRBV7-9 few CASSPTGNDGSFF TGTGCCAGCAGCCCGACAGGGAACGATGGGTCTTTCTTT
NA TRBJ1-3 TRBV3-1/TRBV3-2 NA CASSQSNSGNTIYF TGTGCCAGCAGCCAAAGCAACTCTGGAAACACCATATATTTT
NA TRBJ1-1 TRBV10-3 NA CAISESGGSMQAFF TGTGCCATCAGTGAGTCGGGCGGGAGCATGCAAGCTTTCTTT
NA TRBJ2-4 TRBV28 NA CASSLSSGSLAKNIQYF TGTGCCAGCAGTTTAAGTTCGGGGTCACTAGCCAAAAACATTCAGTACTTC
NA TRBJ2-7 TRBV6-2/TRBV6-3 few CASSYRAGGRQDEQYF TGTGCCAGCAGTTACCGGGCCGGGGGGCGACAAGACGAGCAGTACTTC
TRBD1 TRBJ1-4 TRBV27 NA CASSSRTGAATNEKLFF TGTGCCAGCAGTTCGCGGACAGGGGCGGCAACTAATGAAAAACTGTTTTTT
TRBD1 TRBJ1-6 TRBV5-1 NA CATSGTGIPPLHF TGCGCCACCTCCGGGACAGGGATTCCACCCCTCCACTTT
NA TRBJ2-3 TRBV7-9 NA CASSPNRFRTDTQYF TGTGCCAGCAGCCCAAATCGGTTCCGCACAGATACGCAGTATTTT
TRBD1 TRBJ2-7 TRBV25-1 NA CASSGGQGAYEQYF TGTGCCAGCAGTGGGGGACAGGGGGCCTACGAGCAGTACTTC
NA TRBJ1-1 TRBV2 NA CASSPLRVAFF TGTGCCAGCAGCCCACTACGGGTGGCTTTCTTT
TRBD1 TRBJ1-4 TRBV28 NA CASRGQDNEKLFF TGTGCCAGCAGGGGACAGGATAATGAAAAACTGTTTTTT
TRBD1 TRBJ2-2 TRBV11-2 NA CASSLDPGQSTGELFF TGTGCCAGCAGCTTAGACCCGGGACAGTCCACCGGGGAGCTGTTTTTT
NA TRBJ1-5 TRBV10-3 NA CASSGGRGSNQPQHF TGTGCCTCCAGTGGGGGCAGGGGAAGCAATCAGCCCCAGCATTTT
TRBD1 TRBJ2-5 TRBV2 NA CASSAYRGGRETQYF TGTGCCAGCAGTGCTTATCGAGGGGGCCGGGAGACCCAGTACTTC
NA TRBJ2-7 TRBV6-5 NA CASSYGQGPYEQYF TGTGCCAGCAGTTACGGGCAGGGGCCCTACGAGCAGTACTTC
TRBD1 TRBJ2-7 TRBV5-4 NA CASSLADRGQYEQYF TGTGCCAGCAGCTTGGCTGACAGGGGGCAGTACGAGCAGTACTTC
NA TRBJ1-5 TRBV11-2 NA CASSPADSPGIQHF TGTGCCAGCAGCCCGGCCGACTCCCCGGGGATCCAGCATTTT
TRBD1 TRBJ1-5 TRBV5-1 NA CASSLEGQFNQPQHF TGCGCCAGCAGCTTGGAGGGACAGTTCAATCAGCCCCAGCATTTT
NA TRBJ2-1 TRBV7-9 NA CASSLRASPYNEQFF TGTGCCAGCAGCTTAAGGGCTAGCCCGTACAATGAGCAGTTCTTC
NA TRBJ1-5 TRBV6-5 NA CASSYSSQGPQHF TGTGCCAGCAGTTACTCGTCCCAGGGGCCCCAGCATTTT
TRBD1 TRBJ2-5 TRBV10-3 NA CATGDRGQETQYF TGTGCCACCGGGGACAGGGGGCAAGAGACCCAGTACTTC
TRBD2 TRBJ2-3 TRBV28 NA CASTRGGLEDTQYF TGTGCCAGCACGCGGGGGGGGCTGGAAGATACGCAGTATTTT
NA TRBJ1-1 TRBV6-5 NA CASTHRVNTEAFF TGTGCCAGCACCCACAGGGTGAACACTGAAGCTTTCTTT
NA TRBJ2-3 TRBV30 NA CAWSVLSGLRDTQYF TGTGCCTGGAGTGTCTTGTCGGGACTTCGGGATACGCAGTATTTT
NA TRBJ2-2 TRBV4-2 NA CASSPRGAMSSVPGELFF TGTGCCAGCAGCCCTAGGGGCGCTATGAGTTCCGTACCCGGGGAGCTGTTTTTT
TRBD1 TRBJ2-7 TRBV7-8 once CASSSLWGQAYEQYF TGTGCCAGCAGCTCGTTATGGGGACAGGCCTACGAGCAGTACTTC
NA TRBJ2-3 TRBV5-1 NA CASSDRLGTDTQYF TGCGCCAGCAGCGACAGGTTGGGCACAGATACGCAGTATTTT
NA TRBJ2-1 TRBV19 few CASSIGLQYNEQFF TGTGCCAGTAGTATAGGCTTACAATACAATGAGCAGTTCTTC
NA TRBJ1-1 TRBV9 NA CASSAQLANTEAFF TGTGCCAGCAGCGCGCAACTTGCGAACACTGAAGCTTTCTTT
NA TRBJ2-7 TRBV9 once CASSVASTGNYEQYF TGTGCCAGCAGCGTAGCTTCGACGGGAAACTACGAGCAGTACTTC
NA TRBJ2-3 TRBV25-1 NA CASSEYGGRDTQYF TGTGCCAGCAGTGAATATGGGGGGAGGGATACGCAGTATTTT
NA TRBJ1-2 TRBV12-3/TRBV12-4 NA CASTQQGNYGYTF TGTGCCAGCACCCAACAGGGAAACTATGGCTACACCTTC
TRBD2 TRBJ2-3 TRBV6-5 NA CASRGGLTDTQYF TGTGCCAGCCGGGGGGGCCTCACAGATACGCAGTATTTT
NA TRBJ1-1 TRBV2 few CASSDAEGVIPSLVF TGTGCCAGCAGTGATGCCGAAGGGGTCATCCCATCCCTTGTCTTT
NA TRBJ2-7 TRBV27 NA CASSLGLAALQYF TGTGCCAGCAGTTTAGGGTTAGCGGCGCTGCAGTACTTC
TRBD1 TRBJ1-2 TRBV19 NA CASSIQGAQNYGYTF TGTGCCAGTAGTATACAGGGGGCCCAAAACTATGGCTACACCTTC
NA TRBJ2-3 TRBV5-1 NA CASSSQQGSTDTQYF TGCGCCAGCAGCTCTCAACAGGGAAGCACAGATACGCAGTATTTT
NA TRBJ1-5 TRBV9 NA CASSVGQRFDSNQPQHF TGTGCCAGCAGCGTCGGACAGCGCTTCGATAGCAATCAGCCCCAGCATTTT